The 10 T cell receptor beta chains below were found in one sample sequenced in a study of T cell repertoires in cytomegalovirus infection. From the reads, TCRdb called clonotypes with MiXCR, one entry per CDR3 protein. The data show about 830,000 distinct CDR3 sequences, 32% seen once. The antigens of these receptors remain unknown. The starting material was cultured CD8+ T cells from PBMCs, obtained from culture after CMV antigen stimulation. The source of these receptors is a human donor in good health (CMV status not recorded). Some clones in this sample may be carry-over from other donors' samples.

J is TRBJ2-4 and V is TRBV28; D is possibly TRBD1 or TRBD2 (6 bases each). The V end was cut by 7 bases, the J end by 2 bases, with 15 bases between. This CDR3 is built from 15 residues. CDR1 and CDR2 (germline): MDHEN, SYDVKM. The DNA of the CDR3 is TGTGCCAGCACCTTCGTACGGGGGCCCAAAAACATTCAGTACTTC. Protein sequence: CASTFVRGPKNIQYF.

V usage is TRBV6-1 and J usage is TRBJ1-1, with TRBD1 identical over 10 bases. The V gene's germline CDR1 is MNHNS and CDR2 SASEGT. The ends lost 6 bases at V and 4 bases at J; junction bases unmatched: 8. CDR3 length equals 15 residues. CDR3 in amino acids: CASSRDRGLVTEAFF. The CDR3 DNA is TGTGCCAGCAGCCGGGACAGGGGTCTTGTCACTGAAGCTTTCTTT.

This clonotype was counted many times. DNA for the CDR3: TGTGCCAGCACCCCTTCTCGGGGGGGGTCATCACCCCTCCACTTT. It specifies CASTPSRGGSSPLHF. J is TRBJ1-6 and V is TRBV7-9; possibly TRBD1 for D (5 bases). The CDR3 is 15 amino acids. V lost 7 bases and J 10 bases, leaving 20 bases between the germline ends. Germline-derived CDR1 and CDR2 are SEHNR and FQNEAQ (reference sequence).

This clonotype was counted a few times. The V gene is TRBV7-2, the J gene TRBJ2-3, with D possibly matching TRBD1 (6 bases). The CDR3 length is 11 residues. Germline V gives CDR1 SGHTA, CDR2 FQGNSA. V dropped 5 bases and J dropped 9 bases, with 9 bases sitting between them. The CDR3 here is CASSQGSTQYF. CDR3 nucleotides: TGTGCCAGCAGCCAGGGGTCAACGCAGTATTTT.

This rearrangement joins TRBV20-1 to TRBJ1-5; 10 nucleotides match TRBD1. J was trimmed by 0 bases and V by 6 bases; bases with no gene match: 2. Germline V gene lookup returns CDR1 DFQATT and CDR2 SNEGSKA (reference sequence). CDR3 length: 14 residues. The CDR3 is CSAGQGGSNQPQHF. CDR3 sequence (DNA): TGCAGTGCCGGACAGGGGGGTAGCAATCAGCCCCAGCATTTT.

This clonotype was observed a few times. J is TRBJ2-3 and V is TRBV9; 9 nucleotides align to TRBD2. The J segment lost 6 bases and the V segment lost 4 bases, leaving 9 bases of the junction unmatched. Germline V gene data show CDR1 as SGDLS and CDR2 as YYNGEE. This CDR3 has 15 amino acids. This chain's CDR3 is CASSYVAGAGDTQYF. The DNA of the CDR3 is TGTGCCAGCAGCTATGTAGCGGGGGCCGGGGATACGCAGTATTTT.

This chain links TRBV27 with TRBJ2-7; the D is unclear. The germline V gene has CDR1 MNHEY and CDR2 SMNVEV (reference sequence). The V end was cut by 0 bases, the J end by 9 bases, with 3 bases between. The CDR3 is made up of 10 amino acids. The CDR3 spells CASSLSPQYF. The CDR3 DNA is TGTGCCAGCAGTTTATCACCGCAGTACTTC.

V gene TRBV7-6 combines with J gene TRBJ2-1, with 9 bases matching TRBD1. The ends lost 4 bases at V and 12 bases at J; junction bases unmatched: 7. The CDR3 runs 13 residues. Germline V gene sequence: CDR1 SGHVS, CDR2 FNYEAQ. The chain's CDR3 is CASSSTGGQGQFF. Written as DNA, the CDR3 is TGTGCCAGCAGCTCAACCGGGGGACAGGGGCAGTTCTTC.

In DNA, the CDR3 is TGTGCCAGCAGCCCCCCTTCCGGGGGGCGGGAGACCCAGTACTTC. Amino acids: CASSPPSGGRETQYF. This chain joins TRBV7-6 and TRBJ2-5, with a tentative D call TRBD2 (7 bases). The CDR3 is made up of 15 amino acids. With 5 bases removed from V and 5 bases from J, the gap between germline ends came to 18 bases. Germline values: CDR1 SGHVS, CDR2 FNYEAQ.

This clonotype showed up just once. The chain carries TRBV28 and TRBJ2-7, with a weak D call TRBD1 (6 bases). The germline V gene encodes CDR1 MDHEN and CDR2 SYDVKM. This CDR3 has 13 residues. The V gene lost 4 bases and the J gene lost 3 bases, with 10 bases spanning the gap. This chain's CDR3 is CASSSGTLYEQYV. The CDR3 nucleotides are TGTGCCAGCAGTTCGGGGACACTCTACGAGCAGTACGTC.